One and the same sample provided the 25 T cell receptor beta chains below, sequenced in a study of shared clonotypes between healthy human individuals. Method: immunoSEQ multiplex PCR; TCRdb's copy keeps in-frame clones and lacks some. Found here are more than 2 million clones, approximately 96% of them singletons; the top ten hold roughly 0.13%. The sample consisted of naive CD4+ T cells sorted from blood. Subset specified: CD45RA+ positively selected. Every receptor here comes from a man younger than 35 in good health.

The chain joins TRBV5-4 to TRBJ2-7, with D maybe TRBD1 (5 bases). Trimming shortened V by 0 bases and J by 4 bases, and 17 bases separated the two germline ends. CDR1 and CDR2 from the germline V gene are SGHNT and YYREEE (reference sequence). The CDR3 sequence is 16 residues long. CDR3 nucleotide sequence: TGTGCCAGCAGCTTGGTTGGGGCAGGGTATAAGTACGAGCAGTACTTC. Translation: CASSLVGAGYKYEQYF.

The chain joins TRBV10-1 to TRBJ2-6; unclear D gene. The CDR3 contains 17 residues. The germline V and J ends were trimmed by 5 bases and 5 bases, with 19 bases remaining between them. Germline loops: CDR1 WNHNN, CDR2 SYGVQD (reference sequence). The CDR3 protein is CASSRAIAQSRANVLTF. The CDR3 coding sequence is TGCGCCAGCAGTCGAGCGATCGCACAAAGTCGGGCCAACGTCCTGACTTTC.

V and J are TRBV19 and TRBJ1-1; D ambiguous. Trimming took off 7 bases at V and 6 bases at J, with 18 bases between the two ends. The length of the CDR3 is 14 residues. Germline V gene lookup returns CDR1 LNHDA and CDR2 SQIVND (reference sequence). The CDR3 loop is CASTALPGRAEAFF. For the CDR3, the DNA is TGTGCCAGTACCGCGCTTCCGGGAAGGGCTGAAGCTTTCTTT.

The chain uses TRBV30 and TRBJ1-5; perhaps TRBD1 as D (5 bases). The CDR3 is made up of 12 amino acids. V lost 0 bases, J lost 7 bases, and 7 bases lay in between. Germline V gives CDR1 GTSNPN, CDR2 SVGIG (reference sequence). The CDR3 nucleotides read TGTGCCTGGAGTGTACGGGACCAGCCCCAGCATTTT. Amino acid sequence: CAWSVRDQPQHF.

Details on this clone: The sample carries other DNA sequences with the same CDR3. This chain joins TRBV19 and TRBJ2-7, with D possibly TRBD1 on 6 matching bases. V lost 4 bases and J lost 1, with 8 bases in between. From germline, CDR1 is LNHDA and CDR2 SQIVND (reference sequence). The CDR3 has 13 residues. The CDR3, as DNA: TGTGCCAGTAGTACTGGACAGTCCTACGAGCAGTACTTC. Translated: CASSTGQSYEQYF.

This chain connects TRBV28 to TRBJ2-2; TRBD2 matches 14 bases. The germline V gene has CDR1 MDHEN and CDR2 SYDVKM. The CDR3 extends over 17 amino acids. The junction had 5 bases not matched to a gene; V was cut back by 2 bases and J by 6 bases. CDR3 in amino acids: CASSLGTSGGFSGELFF. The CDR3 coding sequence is TGTGCCAGCAGTTTAGGGACTAGCGGGGGATTTTCCGGGGAGCTGTTTTTT.

CDR3 loop: CASSFYPGKGGYSGNTIYF. The CDR3 nucleotides read TGTGCCAGCAGCTTCTATCCAGGCAAGGGAGGATACTCTGGAAACACCATATATTTT. The chain has TRBV11-2 and TRBJ1-3; D call uncertain. Per the germline V gene, CDR1 is SGHAT and CDR2 is FQNNGV. This CDR3 spans 19 amino acids. V was pared by 3 bases and J by 0 bases, with 21 bases between.

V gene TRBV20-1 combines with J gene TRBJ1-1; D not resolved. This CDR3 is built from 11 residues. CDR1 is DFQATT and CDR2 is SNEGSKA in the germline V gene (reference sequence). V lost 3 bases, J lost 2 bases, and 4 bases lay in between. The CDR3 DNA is TGCAGTGCTAGTGACAACACTGAAGCTTTCTTT. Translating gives CSASDNTEAFF.

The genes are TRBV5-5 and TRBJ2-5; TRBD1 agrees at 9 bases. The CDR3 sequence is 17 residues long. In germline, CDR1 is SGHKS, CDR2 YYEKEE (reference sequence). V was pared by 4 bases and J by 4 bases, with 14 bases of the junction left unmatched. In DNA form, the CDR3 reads TGTGCCAGCAGCCCGGACAGGGGCAGTAATCTGTTAGAGACCCAGTACTTC. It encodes CASSPDRGSNLLETQYF.

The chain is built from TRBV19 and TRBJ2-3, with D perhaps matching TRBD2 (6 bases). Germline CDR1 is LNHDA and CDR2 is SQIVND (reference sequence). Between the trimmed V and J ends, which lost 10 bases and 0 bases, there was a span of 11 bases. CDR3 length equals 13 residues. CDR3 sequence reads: CATRDSSTDTQYF. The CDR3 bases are TGTGCCACTAGGGACTCTAGCACAGATACGCAGTATTTT.

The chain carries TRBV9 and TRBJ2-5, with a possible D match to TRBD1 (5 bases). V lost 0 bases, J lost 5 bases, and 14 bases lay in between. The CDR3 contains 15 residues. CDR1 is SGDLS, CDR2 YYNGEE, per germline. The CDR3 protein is CASSVEAAGRETQYF. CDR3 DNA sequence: TGTGCCAGCAGCGTAGAGGCGGCAGGGCGGGAGACCCAGTACTTC.

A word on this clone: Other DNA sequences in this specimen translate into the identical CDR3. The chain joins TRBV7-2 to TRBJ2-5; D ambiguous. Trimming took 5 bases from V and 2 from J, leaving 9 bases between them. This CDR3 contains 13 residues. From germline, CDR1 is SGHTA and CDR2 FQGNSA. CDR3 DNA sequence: TGTGCCAGCAGCCCCCCATTACAAGAGACCCAGTACTTC. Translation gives CASSPPLQETQYF.

CDR3 coding DNA: TGTGCCAGTAGACAGGGGCCGGCTGGAGGCTACACCTTC. This encodes CASRQGPAGGYTF. The chain couples TRBV19 to TRBJ1-2; 7 bases match TRBD1. V gave up 6 bases and J gave up 8 bases; unmatched junction bases: 9. Germline values: CDR1 LNHDA, CDR2 SQIVND (reference sequence). This CDR3 region has 13 residues.

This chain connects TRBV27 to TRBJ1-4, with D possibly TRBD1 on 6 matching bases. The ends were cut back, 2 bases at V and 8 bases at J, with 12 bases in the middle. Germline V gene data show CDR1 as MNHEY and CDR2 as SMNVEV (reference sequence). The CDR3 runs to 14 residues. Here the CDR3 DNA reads TGTGCCAGCAGTTTAGTACAGGGTGGCGAAAAACTGTTTTTT. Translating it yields CASSLVQGGEKLFF.

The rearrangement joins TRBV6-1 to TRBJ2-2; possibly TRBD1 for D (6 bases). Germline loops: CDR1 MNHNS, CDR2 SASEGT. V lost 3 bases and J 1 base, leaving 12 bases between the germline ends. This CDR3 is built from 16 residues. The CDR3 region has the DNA TGTGCCAGCAGTGACCCGGGACACAGGAACACCGGGGAGCTGTTTTTT. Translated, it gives CASSDPGHRNTGELFF.

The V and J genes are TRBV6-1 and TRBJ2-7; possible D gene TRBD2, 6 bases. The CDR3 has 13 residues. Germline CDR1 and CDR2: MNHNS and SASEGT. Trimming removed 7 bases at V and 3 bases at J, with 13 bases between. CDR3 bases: TGTGCCAGCATCCTGGGAGGACACTACGAGCAGTACTTC. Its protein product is CASILGGHYEQYF.

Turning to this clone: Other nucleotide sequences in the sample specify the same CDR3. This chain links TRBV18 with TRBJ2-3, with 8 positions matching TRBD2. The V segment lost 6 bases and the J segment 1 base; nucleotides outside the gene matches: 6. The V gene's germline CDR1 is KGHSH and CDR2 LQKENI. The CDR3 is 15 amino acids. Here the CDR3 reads CASSPGLAGTDTQYF. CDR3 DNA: TGTGCCAGCTCCCCAGGACTAGCCGGCACAGATACGCAGTATTTT.

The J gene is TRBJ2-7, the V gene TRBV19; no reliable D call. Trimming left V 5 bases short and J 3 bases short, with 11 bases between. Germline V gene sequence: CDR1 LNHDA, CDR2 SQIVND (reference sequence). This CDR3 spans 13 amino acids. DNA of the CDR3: TGTGCCAGTAGTTCGACGAGAGGCTACGAGCAGTACTTC. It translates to CASSSTRGYEQYF.

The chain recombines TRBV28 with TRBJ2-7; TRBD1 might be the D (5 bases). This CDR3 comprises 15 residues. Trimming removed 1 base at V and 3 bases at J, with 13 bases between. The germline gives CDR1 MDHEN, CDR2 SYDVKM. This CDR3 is CASSLSDIPDYEQYF. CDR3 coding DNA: TGTGCCAGCAGTTTATCGGACATCCCCGACTACGAGCAGTACTTC.

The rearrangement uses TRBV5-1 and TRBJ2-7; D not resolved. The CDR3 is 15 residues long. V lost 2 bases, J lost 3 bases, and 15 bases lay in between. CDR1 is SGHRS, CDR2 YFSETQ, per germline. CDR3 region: CASSFGRVQDYEQYF. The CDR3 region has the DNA TGCGCCAGCAGCTTCGGTAGGGTTCAAGACTACGAGCAGTACTTC.

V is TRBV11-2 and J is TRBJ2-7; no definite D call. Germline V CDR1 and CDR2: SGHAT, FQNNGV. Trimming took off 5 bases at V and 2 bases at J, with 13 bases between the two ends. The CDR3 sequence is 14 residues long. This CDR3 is CASSGPKTTYEQYF. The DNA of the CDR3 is TGTGCCAGCAGCGGACCGAAAACAACCTACGAGCAGTACTTC.

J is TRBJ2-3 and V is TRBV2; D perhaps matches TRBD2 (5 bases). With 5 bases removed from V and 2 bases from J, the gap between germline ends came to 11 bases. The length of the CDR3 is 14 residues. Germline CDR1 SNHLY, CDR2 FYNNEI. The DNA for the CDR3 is TGTGCCAGCAGTCGTAACCGGGACACAGATACGCAGTATTTT. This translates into CASSRNRDTDTQYF. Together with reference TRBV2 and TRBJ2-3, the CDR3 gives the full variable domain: EPEVTQTPSHQVTQMGQEVILRCVPISNHLYFYWYRQILGQKVEFLVSFYNNEISEKSEIFDDQFSVERPDGSNFTLKIRSTKLEDSAMYFCASSRNRDTDTQYFGPGTRLTVL.

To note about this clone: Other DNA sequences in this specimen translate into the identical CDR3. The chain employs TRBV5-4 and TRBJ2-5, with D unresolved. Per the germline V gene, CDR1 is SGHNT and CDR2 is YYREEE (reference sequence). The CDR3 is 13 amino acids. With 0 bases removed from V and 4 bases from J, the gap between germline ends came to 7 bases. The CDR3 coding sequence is TGTGCCAGCAGCTTGGCGGGTGGAGAGACCCAGTACTTC. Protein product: CASSLAGGETQYF. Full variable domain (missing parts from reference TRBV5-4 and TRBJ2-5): ETGVTQSPTHLIKTRGQQVTLRCSSQSGHNTVSWYQQALGQGPQFIFQYYREEENGRGNFPPRFSGLQFPNYSSELNVNALELDDSALYLCASSLAGGETQYFGPGTRLLVL.

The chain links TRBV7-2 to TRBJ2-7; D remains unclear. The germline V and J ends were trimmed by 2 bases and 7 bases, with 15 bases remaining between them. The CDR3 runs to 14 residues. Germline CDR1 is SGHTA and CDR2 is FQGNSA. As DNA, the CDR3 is TGTGCCAGCAGCTTAATGAGCAGTGGCTTGGAGCAGTACTTC. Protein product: CASSLMSSGLEQYF.

The CDR3 bases are TGTGCCAGCAGCTTACCATTAAGGGGGTCCGGGGAGCTGTTTTTT. Encoded protein: CASSLPLRGSGELFF. The V and J genes are TRBV11-2 and TRBJ2-2; weak D call: TRBD1 (6 bases). V lost 2 bases, J lost 6 bases, and 13 bases lay in between. The CDR3 is made up of 15 amino acids. CDR1 is SGHAT, CDR2 FQNNGV, per germline.